Each of the 3 T cell receptor beta chains below was sequenced from the same sample in a study of blood T cell repertoires in COVID-19. Profiled with immunoSEQ multiplex PCR; TCRdb holds only in-frame clones, not every one. The sample has 150,000 or so clones, around 78% seen once. Sequenced sample: peripheral blood. These receptor sequences come from a woman older than 75 with active or convalescent COVID-19.

This clone was picked up a small number of times. This chain uses TRBV4-1 with TRBJ1-2; perhaps TRBD1 as D (5 bases). This CDR3 has 18 residues. Germline loops: CDR1 MGHRA, CDR2 YSYEKL. Deletions cut 4 bases from V and 3 bases from J, with 24 bases between. CDR3 nucleotides: TGCGCCAGCAGCCCGCTTGGCGGCAGGGACTGGGAGGACTATGGCTACACCTTC. This codes for CASSPLGGRDWEDYGYTF.

This clone turned up a few times. The chain has TRBV7-8 and TRBJ1-5; 7 nucleotides agree with TRBD1. The germline gives CDR1 SGHVS, CDR2 FQNEAQ. This CDR3 is built from 13 residues. The junction had 2 bases not matched to a gene; V was cut back by 5 bases and J by 4 bases. The CDR3 reads CASSGTDNQPQHF. DNA for the CDR3: TGTGCCAGCAGCGGGACAGATAATCAGCCCCAGCATTTT.

The rearrangement links TRBV6-5 to TRBJ1-2; the D gene is possibly TRBD1 (5 bases). The CDR3 consists of 14 residues. V was shortened by 4 bases and J by 5 bases, with 14 bases between the two germline ends. Germline V CDR1 and CDR2: MNHEY, SVGAGI. The CDR3 sequence is CASSSNLRGYGYTF. The CDR3 DNA sequence: TGTGCCAGCAGTTCCAATCTGCGGGGGTATGGCTACACCTTC.